Given below is one T cell receptor (beta chain) in context. The entry originates in a study of shared clonotypes between healthy human individuals. Germline V gene lookup returns CDR1 LNHDA and CDR2 SQIVND (reference sequence). There are 13 residues in the CDR3. V lost 3 bases, J lost 7 bases, and 3 bases stayed unmatched. The method was immunoSEQ multiplex PCR; TCRdb's version includes in-frame clones alone and lacks a portion of them. The sample shows 980,000 or so clones, 70% to 85% of them seen only once. The TCR sequence derives from a man younger than 35 in good health. The specimen sequenced was memory CD4+ T cells sorted from blood. Subset denoted: CD45RA-negative fraction. The chain carries TRBV19 and TRBJ1-1; 9 bases fit TRBD1. The DNA for the CDR3 is TGTGCCAGTAGTATGGACAGGGGAGATGAAGCTTTCTTT. It specifies CASSMDRGDEAFF.